This paragraph reports one TCR beta chain. The target of this receptor is not known. The record has no base qualities; no much larger clone is one base away. The sample originates from a study of T cells after posttransplantation cyclophosphamide (TCRdb year 2016). Background on the whole study: The study tracked T cell repertoire reconstitution by TRB sequencing after myeloablative bone marrow transplantation using posttransplantation cyclophosphamide as GVHD prophylaxis. Up to 3 additional blood samples from 2 to 5.2 years after transplant were also TRB-sequenced in 3 patients, as was pretransplant blood from a handful of patients. Samples from some 40 PTCy-treated patients, along with samples from 15 to 20 of their related bone marrow donors, underwent antigen receptor sequencing. Public TRB sequences were searched against a database of over 3,600 sequences associated with responses to pathogens, tumor antigens, self-antigens and alloantigens. Because TRA and TRB clonality were tightly correlated in fewer than 10 samples, subsequent TCR analyses were focused on TRB only. TRB sequencing was performed on blood from all 35 or so PTCy patients with 1-year posttransplant specimens.

Here V drops 5 bases and J drops 3 bases, and the junction holds 3 bases not matched to any gene. Via the germline V gene, CDR1 is SGHRS and CDR2 YFSETQ. From the cysteine through the phenylalanine, the CDR3 covers 14 amino acids. Of the read, only the CDR3 DNA is kept; its 42 bases are in frame from base 1. On the day of marrow donation, related bone marrow donors gave peripheral blood samples. Viable CD3+CD4+ or CD3+CD8+ cells that were CCR7+CD45RA+CD45RO-CD95-CD27+CD28+ were defined as naive T cells. Mononuclear cells from peripheral blood and bone marrow were separated by Ficoll-Hypaque density centrifugation and then cryopreserved. CD4+ and CD8+ T cells, including naive and memory subsets, were sorted by FACS using a FACSAria II. Broad study findings and their caveats: The TRB repertoires of T cells infiltrating skin or the GI tract showed only limited overlap with the TRB repertoires found in blood. Donor-recipient similarity was low at 1-2 months but rose over the first year, and later blood repertoires were often dominated by donor CD8+ memory clones. Across approximately 41 patients, TRB clonality was highly associated with recipient CMV seropositivity and CMV reactivation, and PTCy diversity was similar to diversity in CNI/methotrexate controls.

TRB sequencing used genomic DNA with the immunoSEQ assay at survey resolution or the hsTCRB kit. The authors' analysis ran thus. The immunoSEQ software was used for initial read processing, and the LymphoSeq R package was used for repertoire analyses. Clonality was calculated as 1 minus normalized Shannon entropy, and the Gini coefficient was also calculated for each TRB dataset. Phenotypes of unsorted samples were inferred by mapping TRB sequences from sorted subsets of the recipient or donor onto the same recipient's unsorted samples. This is the immuneACCESS table as TCRdb keeps it, with only in-frame sequences that have V and J called. A part of the clones is gone; compared with another copy, unresolved V genes explain less than half, and the rest is unexplained. That table gives V, J and clone size, and the DNA gave D and trimming. This sample holds nearly 7,000 clones; approximately 98% were observed only once. About 0.47% of the sample belongs to the ten largest clones.

The source of this sequence is a woman aged 25-40 years in good health and a related stem cell transplant donor. Source material: naive CD8+ T cells sorted from PBMCs. The sequence joins TRBV5-1 to TRBJ1-4; TRBD1 fits 8 bases in the junction. The DNA reads as follows: TGCGCCAGCAGGGAGACAGGGGCTAATGAAAAACTGTTTTTT. It codes for CASRETGANEKLFF. Outside the CDR3, residues come from the reference TRBV5-1 and TRBJ1-4 proteins, so the full variable domain is: KAGVTQTPRYLIKTRGQQVTLSCSPISGHRSVSWYQQTPGQGLQFLFEYFSETQRNKGNFPGRFSGRQFSNSRSEMNVSTLELGDSALYLCASRETGANEKLFFGSGTQLSVL.